The clone carrying this TCR beta chain occurred many times. The target antigen is unknown. TCR beta CDR3 regions were amplified from RNA. The HTBI set primed first-round TCR CDR3 RT-PCR. One entry per CDR3 protein, called by TCRdb with MiXCR from the multiplex PCR reads. The sample contains 310,000 or so distinct CDR3 sequences, about 17% of which appear only once. Germline V lookup: CDR1 SGHRS, CDR2 YFSETQ. The V segment lost 1 base and the J segment 8 bases; nucleotides outside the gene matches: 11. This CDR3 spans 16 amino acids. PBMCs were obtained from approximately 10 ml fresh peripheral blood. These data come from a study of T cells in Graves' hyperthyroidism and ophthalmopathy. In the study overall: Peripheral blood collection took place at initial diagnosis, before any treatment.

Study-wide points: A median around 5.9 months before onset, the model predicted ophthalmopathy. Within blood appeared most thyroid clonotypes that had expanded above 0.001.

The sequenced material came from blood. This clonotype was obtained from a woman aged 55-75 years with Graves' ophthalmopathy. This sequence joins TRBV5-1 and TRBJ1-2, with 10 bases fitting TRBD1. In nucleotides, the CDR3 is TGCGCCAGCAGCTTGACTTCGACAGGGGGCGGAGGAGGCTACACCTTC. Its translation: CASSLTSTGGGGGYTF.